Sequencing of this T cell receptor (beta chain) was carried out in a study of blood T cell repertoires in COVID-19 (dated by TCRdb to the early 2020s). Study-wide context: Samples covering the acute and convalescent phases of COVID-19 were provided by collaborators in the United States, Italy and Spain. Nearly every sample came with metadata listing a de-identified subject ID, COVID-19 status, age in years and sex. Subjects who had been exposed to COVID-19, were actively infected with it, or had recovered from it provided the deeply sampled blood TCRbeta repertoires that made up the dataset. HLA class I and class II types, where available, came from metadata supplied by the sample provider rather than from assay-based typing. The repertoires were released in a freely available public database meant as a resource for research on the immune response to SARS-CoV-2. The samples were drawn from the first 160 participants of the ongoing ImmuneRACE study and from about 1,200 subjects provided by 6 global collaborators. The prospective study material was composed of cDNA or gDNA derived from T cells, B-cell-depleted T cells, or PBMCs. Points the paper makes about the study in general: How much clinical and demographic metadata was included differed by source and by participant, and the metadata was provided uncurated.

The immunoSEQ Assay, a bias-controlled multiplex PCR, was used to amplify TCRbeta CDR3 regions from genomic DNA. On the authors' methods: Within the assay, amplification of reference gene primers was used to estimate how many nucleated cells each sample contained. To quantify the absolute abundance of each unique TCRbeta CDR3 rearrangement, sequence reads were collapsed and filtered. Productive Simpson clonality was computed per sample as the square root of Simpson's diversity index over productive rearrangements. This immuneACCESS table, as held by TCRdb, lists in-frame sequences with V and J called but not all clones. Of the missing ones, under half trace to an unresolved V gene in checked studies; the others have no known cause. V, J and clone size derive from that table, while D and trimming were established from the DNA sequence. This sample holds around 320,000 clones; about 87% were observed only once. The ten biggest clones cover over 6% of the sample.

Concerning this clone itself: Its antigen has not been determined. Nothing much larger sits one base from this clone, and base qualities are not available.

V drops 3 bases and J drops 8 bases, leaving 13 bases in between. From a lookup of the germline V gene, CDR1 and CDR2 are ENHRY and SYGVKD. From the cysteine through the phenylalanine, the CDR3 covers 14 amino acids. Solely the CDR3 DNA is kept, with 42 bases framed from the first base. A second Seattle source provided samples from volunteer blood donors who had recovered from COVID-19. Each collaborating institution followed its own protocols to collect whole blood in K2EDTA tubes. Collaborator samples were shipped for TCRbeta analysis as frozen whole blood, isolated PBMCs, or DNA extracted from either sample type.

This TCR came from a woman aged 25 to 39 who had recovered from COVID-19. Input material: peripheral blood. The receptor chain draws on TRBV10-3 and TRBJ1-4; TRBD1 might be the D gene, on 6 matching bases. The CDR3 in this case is CAISDGQGQEKLFF. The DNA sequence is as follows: TGTGCCATCAGTGACGGGCAGGGGCAGGAAAAACTGTTTTTT.